This paragraph reports one T cell receptor beta chain. Its target is unknown. V was pared by 4 bases and J by 2 bases, with 0 bases of the junction left unmatched. CDR3 length: 14 amino acids. The sample comes from a study of response to subunit inactivated influenza vaccine. Findings and limits, study-wide: Authors proposed each seasonal influenza vaccination draws in few new T cells.

TCRdb re-derived calls from the RT-PCR reads in MiXCR, one entry per CDR3 protein. Altogether 500,000 to 550,000 distinct CDR3 sequences are present, 7.6% being singletons, with the ten largest covering under 15%. This TCR derives from a man aged 45 to 70 who received an inactivated influenza vaccine. J is TRBJ1-5 and V is TRBV12-3 or TRBV12-4; 9 nucleotides agree with TRBD1. Sequenced here: PBMCs from blood, sampled 23 to 25 months after vaccination. The CDR3 loop reads CASSWTGGNQPQHF. CDR3 nucleotides: TGTGCCAGCAGTTGGACAGGGGGCAATCAGCCCCAGCATTTT.